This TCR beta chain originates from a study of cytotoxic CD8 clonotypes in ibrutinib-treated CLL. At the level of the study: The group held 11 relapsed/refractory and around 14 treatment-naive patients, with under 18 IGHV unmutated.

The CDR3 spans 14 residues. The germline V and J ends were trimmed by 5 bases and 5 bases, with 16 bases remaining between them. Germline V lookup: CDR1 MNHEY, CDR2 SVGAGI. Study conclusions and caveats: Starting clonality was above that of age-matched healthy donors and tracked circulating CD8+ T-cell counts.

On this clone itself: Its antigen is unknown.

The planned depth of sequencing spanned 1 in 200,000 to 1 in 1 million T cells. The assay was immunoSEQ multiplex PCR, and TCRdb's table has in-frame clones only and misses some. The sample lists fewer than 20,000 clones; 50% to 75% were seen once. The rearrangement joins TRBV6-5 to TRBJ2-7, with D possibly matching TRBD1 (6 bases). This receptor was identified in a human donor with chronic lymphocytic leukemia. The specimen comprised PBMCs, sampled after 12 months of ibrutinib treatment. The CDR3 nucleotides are TGTGCCAGCAGTCCCCGAACAGGGTTAGACGAGCAGTACTTC. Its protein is CASSPRTGLDEQYF.